The 32 T cell receptor beta chains below were found in one sample sequenced in a study of OX40 agonist ivuxolimab in advanced cancers. Clones were read by immunoSEQ multiplex PCR, and TCRdb kept only the in-frame ones, dropping some. This sample carries 100,000 to 120,000 clones, 80% to 95% of them seen once, and the ten largest clones take 0.66%. Sample: CD4+ or CD8+ T cells sorted from blood, taken in a trial of the OX40 agonist ivuxolimab. These receptor sequences come from an adult with an advanced solid tumor such as melanoma, head and neck, liver or kidney cancer.

The chain recombines TRBV6-5 with TRBJ1-2; the D is unclear. V lost 0 bases, J lost 2 bases, and 7 bases lay in between. Germline values: CDR1 MNHEY, CDR2 SVGAGI. The CDR3 sequence is 14 residues long. The CDR3 region has the DNA TGTGCCAGCAGTTACTCTACAGAGAACTATGGCTACACCTTC. Translating it yields CASSYSTENYGYTF.

In its sample, this clone was seen a few times. The chain couples TRBV21-1 to TRBJ1-5; the table's D gene call, TRBD1, was not cross checked with the DNA. TRBV21-1 is shown as a pseudogene. The CDR3 consists of 14 residues. The CDR3 loop is CATNCRQGGQPQHF. The CDR3 region has the DNA TGTGCCACCAACTGTCGACAGGGAGGTCAGCCCCAGCATTTT.

The rearrangement uses TRBV10-3 and TRBJ1-6; D is perhaps TRBD1 (6 bases). Germline loops: CDR1 ENHRY, CDR2 SYGVKD. V was shortened by 2 bases and J by 9 bases, with 11 bases between the two germline ends. This CDR3 contains 14 residues. The CDR3 DNA follows: TGTGCCATCAGTGAGGACAGGAACCTTTCACCCCTCCACTTT. It translates to CAISEDRNLSPLHF.

The chain uses TRBV5-5 and TRBJ1-1; TRBD1 matches at 10 bases. CDR1 is SGHKS, CDR2 YYEKEE, per germline (reference sequence). The CDR3 extends over 15 amino acids. Unmatched junction bases numbered 3, after V lost 4 bases and J lost 0 bases. The CDR3 region has the DNA TGTGCCAGCAGCACCGGGACAGGGGTGAACACTGAAGCTTTCTTT. It encodes CASSTGTGVNTEAFF.

The chain joins TRBV18 to TRBJ1-3, with 7 bases matching TRBD1. Germline V gene data show CDR1 as KGHSH and CDR2 as LQKENI. This CDR3 comprises 19 residues. Trimming cost V 3 bases and J 0 bases; bases outside gene matches: 14. The CDR3 nucleotides are TGTGCCAGCTCACCGGGTCCGGTCGGACAGGCCCGCTCTGGAAACACCATATATTTT. This codes for CASSPGPVGQARSGNTIYF.

The chain is built from TRBV18 and TRBJ1-5, with D tentatively TRBD1 (6 bases). Germline values: CDR1 KGHSH, CDR2 LQKENI. The CDR3 totals 15 residues. V lost 3 bases to trimming and J lost 0 bases, with 9 bases between them. CDR3 in DNA: TGTGCCAGCTCACCTCGACAGGATAGCAATCAGCCCCAGCATTTT. Translated: CASSPRQDSNQPQHF.

The chain links TRBV7-8 to TRBJ1-1; 8 bases align to TRBD1. The trim removed 3 bases at V and 5 bases at J, leaving 2 bases unmatched. This CDR3 spans 13 amino acids. CDR1 is SGHVS and CDR2 is FQNEAQ in the germline V gene. CDR3 loop: CASSLDRETEAFF. For the CDR3, the DNA is TGTGCCAGCAGCTTGGACAGGGAGACTGAAGCTTTCTTT.

V is TRBV6-4 and J is TRBJ2-3, with 11 bases identical to TRBD2. This CDR3 region has 18 residues. Per germline, CDR1 MRHNA and CDR2 SNTAGT. Trimming cost V 0 bases and J 0 bases; bases outside gene matches: 5. The CDR3 coding sequence is TGTGCCAGCAGTGACTCCCCTAGCGGGGGGCCTAGCACAGATACGCAGTATTTT. Protein product: CASSDSPSGGPSTDTQYF.

This CDR3 reads CATSDLISYNEQFF. Here the CDR3 DNA reads TGTGCCACCAGCGATTTAATCTCCTACAATGAGCAGTTCTTC. The chain carries TRBV6-1 and TRBJ2-1; D call uncertain. V shed 10 bases and J shed 0 bases, with 13 bases lying between them. The CDR3 has 14 residues. CDR1 and CDR2 from the germline V gene are MNHNS and SASEGT.

The J gene is TRBJ1-4, the V gene TRBV30, with a possible D match to TRBD1 (5 bases). The CDR3 contains 14 residues. V gave up 1 base and J gave up 2 bases, with 8 bases separating them. CDR1 and CDR2 from the germline V gene are GTSNPN and SVGIG (reference sequence). CDR3 sequence: CAWSGWGTNEKLFF. CDR3 DNA sequence: TGTGCCTGGAGTGGGTGGGGGACTAATGAAAAACTGTTTTTT.

The rearrangement uses TRBV5-1 and TRBJ2-2; TRBD1 agrees at 9 bases. V trimming: 4 bases; J trimming: 7 bases; junction bases outside the gene matches: 11. Germline V gene lookup returns CDR1 SGHRS and CDR2 YFSETQ. CDR3 length: 16 residues. DNA of the CDR3: TGCGCCAGCAGCCTCAACCTCGGACAGGGGAACGGGGAGCTGTTTTTT. This gives the protein CASSLNLGQGNGELFF.

This clone was observed a few times. This chain connects TRBV7-3 to TRBJ2-1; TRBD2 matches 7 bases. V gave up 5 bases and J gave up 1 base; unmatched junction bases: 5. CDR3 length equals 15 residues. Germline CDR1 reads SGHTA; CDR2 reads FQGTGA. CDR3 protein: CASSRGAGSYNEQFF. Written as DNA, the CDR3 is TGTGCCAGCAGCCGAGGAGCGGGGTCCTACAATGAGCAGTTCTTC.

In the case of this clone: One end of the junction does not line up with germline, which may come from a read error. The gene calls are TRBV30 and TRBJ1-3, with a tentative D call TRBD1 (5 bases). The CDR3 consists of 14 residues. In germline, CDR1 is GTSNPN, CDR2 SVGIG (reference sequence). The CDR3 bases are TGTGCCTGGAGTGTAAGGGGCGGTGGAAACACCACATATTTT. This translates into CAWSVRGGGNTTYF.

The chain combines TRBV7-3 with TRBJ2-2; no clear D. The CDR3 runs 13 residues. The V and J ends lost 1 base and 4 bases respectively, with 4 bases between them. CDR1 is SGHTA, CDR2 FQGTGA, per germline. This CDR3 reads CASSLRSTGELFF. The CDR3 bases are TGTGCCAGCAGCTTAAGGAGCACCGGGGAGCTGTTTTTT.

The chain combines TRBV6-1 with TRBJ2-2; D is undetermined. This CDR3 has 17 amino acids. Per germline, CDR1 MNHNS and CDR2 SASEGT. Trimming removed 1 base at V and 4 bases at J, with 16 bases between. The CDR3, as DNA: TGTGCCAGCAGTGAAGTTTGGGCGAAATCGTCCACCGGGGAGCTGTTTTTT. Residues: CASSEVWAKSSTGELFF.

The gene calls are TRBV19 and TRBJ1-5; D is undetermined. This CDR3 has 15 residues. V dropped 3 bases and J dropped 5 bases, with 14 bases sitting between them. CDR1 is LNHDA and CDR2 is SQIVND in the germline V gene (reference sequence). CDR3 residues: CASSMLAGLDQPQHF. Written as DNA, the CDR3 is TGTGCCAGTAGTATGCTTGCTGGGTTAGATCAGCCCCAGCATTTT.

The J gene is TRBJ1-3, the V gene TRBV25-1; weak D call: TRBD1 (6 bases). The CDR3 extends over 14 amino acids. Germline V gene sequence: CDR1 MGHDK, CDR2 SYGVNS. Trimming removed 0 bases from V and 7 bases from J, with 10 bases in between. CDR3 sequence: CASSEYLGANTIYF. The CDR3 DNA reads as TGTGCCAGCAGTGAATATCTGGGGGCGAACACCATATATTTT.

This clone has a handful of counts. The chain uses TRBV27 and TRBJ2-2; 9 bases match TRBD2. Germline lookup yields CDR1 MNHEY and CDR2 SMNVEV (reference sequence). Trimming cost V 4 bases and J 4 bases; bases outside gene matches: 7. This CDR3 contains 16 residues. The CDR3 loop reads CASSWGAGGRTGELFF. The CDR3 region has the DNA TGTGCCAGCAGTTGGGGGGCGGGAGGGCGCACCGGGGAGCTGTTTTTT.

The gene calls are TRBV7-9 and TRBJ2-7; D remains unclear. V lost 5 bases and J 6 bases, leaving 17 bases between the germline ends. There are 14 residues in the CDR3. CDR1 SEHNR and CDR2 FQNEAQ come from the germline V gene (reference sequence). CDR3 nucleotide sequence: TGTGCCAGCAGCGCACGGTCCTCACTGATCGAGCAGTACTTC. This encodes CASSARSSLIEQYF.

This chain links TRBV7-9 with TRBJ1-2; D not certain. The germline gives CDR1 SEHNR, CDR2 FQNEAQ (reference sequence). There are 12 residues in the CDR3. Trimming cost V 5 bases and J 6 bases, with 10 bases left between them. CDR3 sequence (DNA): TGTGCCAGCAGCCCGGGCCGGGATGGCTACACCTTC. Encoded protein: CASSPGRDGYTF.

This clone was found once. The V gene is TRBV21-1, the J gene TRBJ2-1; the table gives TRBD2 as D, unverified against the DNA. TRBV21-1 is recorded as a pseudogene. The CDR3 is 18 residues long. The CDR3 DNA is TGTGCCAGCAGCAAGGCCGGGAGGGCCAGGATTTACTACAATGAGCAGTTCTTC. This sequence encodes CASSKAGRARIYYNEQFF.

This sequence joins TRBV30 and TRBJ2-3; TRBD2 matches at 13 bases. With V trimmed by 6 bases and J by 3 bases, 3 bases remained unmatched. CDR3 size: 14 residues. The germline V gene encodes CDR1 GTSNPN and CDR2 SVGIG (reference sequence). As DNA, the CDR3 is TGTGCCTGCCTACTAGCGGGAGGGACAGATACGCAGTATTTT. Translating it yields CACLLAGGTDTQYF.

The CDR3 spells CASSRVGMNTEAFF. The CDR3 DNA is TGTGCCAGCAGCAGGGTCGGGATGAACACTGAAGCTTTCTTT. This chain joins TRBV6-6 and TRBJ1-1, with TRBD1 as a possible D gene (5 bases). Trimming pared 6 bases from V and 0 bases from J, leaving 11 bases between. CDR1 is MNHNY and CDR2 is SVGAGI in the germline V gene (reference sequence). The CDR3 extends over 14 amino acids.

The J gene is TRBJ2-2, the V gene TRBV6-5; perhaps TRBD1 as D (6 bases). The V and J ends lost 11 bases and 4 bases respectively, with 20 bases between them. CDR3 size: 15 residues. The germline CDR1 and CDR2 sequences are MNHEY and SVGAGI. For the CDR3, the DNA is TGTGCCCATAGGGCGACAGGACTCCCCACCGGGGAGCTGTTTTTT. Translating it yields CAHRATGLPTGELFF.

V is TRBV7-9 and J is TRBJ2-7; 8 positions match TRBD1. V shed 5 bases and J 5 bases; nucleotides not matched to a gene: 2. Germline CDR1 is SEHNR and CDR2 is FQNEAQ (reference sequence). The CDR3 consists of 12 residues. CDR3 protein: CASSRQGNEQYF. The CDR3 bases are TGTGCCAGCAGCCGACAGGGGAACGAGCAGTACTTC.

The gene calls are TRBV5-1 and TRBJ1-2, with a tentative D call TRBD1 (5 bases). V gave up 4 bases and J gave up 6 bases, with 16 bases separating them. CDR1 is SGHRS, CDR2 YFSETQ, per germline. This CDR3 comprises 14 residues. CDR3 in amino acids: CASSRGGELDGYTF. CDR3 coding DNA: TGCGCCAGCAGCCGGGGAGGGGAGTTAGATGGCTACACCTTC.

V gene TRBV2 combines with J gene TRBJ1-1; D remains ambiguous. Germline loops: CDR1 SNHLY, CDR2 FYNNEI. The CDR3 length is 13 residues. V lost 8 bases to trimming and J lost 1 base, with 11 bases between them. The CDR3 DNA reads TGTGCCAGCGGAATAGGACGGAACACTGAAGCTTTCTTT. It encodes CASGIGRNTEAFF.

The V call is TRBV6-6, the J call TRBJ1-2; D not resolved. Germline CDR1 is MNHNY and CDR2 is SVGAGI (reference sequence). The CDR3 contains 12 residues. Trimming stripped 4 bases from V and 4 bases from J, with 7 bases between. The CDR3 nucleotides read TGTGCCAGCAGTTCTGTGAGCTATGGCTACACCTTC. Protein: CASSSVSYGYTF.

The chain couples TRBV11-3 to TRBJ2-7, with D maybe TRBD1 (6 bases). This CDR3 comprises 12 residues. CDR1 is SGHNT, CDR2 YENEEA, per germline. V was shortened by 2 bases and J by 6 bases, with 8 bases between the two germline ends. DNA of the CDR3: TGTGCCAGCAGCTTAACAGGGACCGAGCAGTACTTC. It specifies CASSLTGTEQYF.

This chain uses TRBV11-2 with TRBJ2-5; the D gene is possibly TRBD2 (6 bases). CDR3 size: 14 residues. Trimming took 5 bases from V and 4 from J, leaving 14 bases between them. In germline, CDR1 is SGHAT, CDR2 FQNNGV. The CDR3 here is CASSRPLGGETQYF. The CDR3 bases are TGTGCCAGCAGCCGCCCCTTGGGAGGAGAGACCCAGTACTTC.

The chain uses TRBV30 and TRBJ1-5; 7 positions agree with TRBD1. This CDR3 is 17 amino acids long. Per germline, CDR1 GTSNPN and CDR2 SVGIG (reference sequence). V dropped 1 base and J dropped 3; count of bases not matched to a gene: 12. The CDR3 DNA reads as TGTGCCTGGAGTGGGGGACGGGACAGCGTGGTCAATCAGCCCCAGCATTTT. This sequence encodes CAWSGGRDSVVNQPQHF.

The J gene is TRBJ2-2, the V gene TRBV7-9; TRBD2 is a possible D gene (7 bases). The V end lost 7 bases, the J end lost 2 bases, and 11 bases lay between the germline ends. Germline V gene lookup returns CDR1 SEHNR and CDR2 FQNEAQ (reference sequence). CDR3 length: 14 residues. The CDR3 DNA reads as TGTGCCAGCACCCGGGGGGCTAACACCGGGGAGCTGTTTTTT. This encodes CASTRGANTGELFF.